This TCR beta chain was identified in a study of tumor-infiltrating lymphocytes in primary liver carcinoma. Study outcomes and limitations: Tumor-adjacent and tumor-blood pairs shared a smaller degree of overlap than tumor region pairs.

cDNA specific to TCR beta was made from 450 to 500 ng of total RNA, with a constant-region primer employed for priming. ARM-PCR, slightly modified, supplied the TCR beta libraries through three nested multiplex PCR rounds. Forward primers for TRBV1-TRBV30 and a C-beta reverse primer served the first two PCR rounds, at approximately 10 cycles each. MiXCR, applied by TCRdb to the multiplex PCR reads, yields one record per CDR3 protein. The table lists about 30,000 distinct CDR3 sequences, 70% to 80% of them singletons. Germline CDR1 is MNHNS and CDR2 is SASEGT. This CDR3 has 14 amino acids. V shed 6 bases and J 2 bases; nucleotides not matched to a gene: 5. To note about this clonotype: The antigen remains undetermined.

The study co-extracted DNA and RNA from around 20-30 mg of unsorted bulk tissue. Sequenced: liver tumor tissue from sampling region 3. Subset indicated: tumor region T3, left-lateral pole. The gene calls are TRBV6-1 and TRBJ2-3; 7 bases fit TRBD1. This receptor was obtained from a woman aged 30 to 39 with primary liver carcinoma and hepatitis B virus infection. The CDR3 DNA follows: TGTGCCAGCAGGCTACAGGGGCACACAGATACGCAGTATTTT. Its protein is CASRLQGHTDTQYF.